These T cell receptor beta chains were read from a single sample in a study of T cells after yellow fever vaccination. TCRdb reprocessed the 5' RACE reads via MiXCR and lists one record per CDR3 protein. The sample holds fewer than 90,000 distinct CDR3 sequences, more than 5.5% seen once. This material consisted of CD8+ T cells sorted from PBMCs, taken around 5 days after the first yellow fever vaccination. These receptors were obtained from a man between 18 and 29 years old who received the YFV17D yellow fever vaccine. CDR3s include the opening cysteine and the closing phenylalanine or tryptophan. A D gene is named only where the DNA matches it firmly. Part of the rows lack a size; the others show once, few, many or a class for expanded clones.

cdr3_aa: CASSQRTGAGNQPQHF
cdr3_nt: TGCGCCAGCAGCCAAAGGACAGGGGCAGGCAATCAGCCCCAGCATTTT
d_call: TRBD1
j_call: TRBJ1-5
cdr3_length: 16
v_call: TRBV4-1
clone_size: few

cdr3_aa: CASSMGPYNEQFF
cdr3_nt: TGTGCCAGCAGCATGGGGCCCTACAATGAGCAGTTCTTC
d_call: .
j_call: TRBJ2-1
cdr3_length: 13
v_call: TRBV21-1
clone_size: many

cdr3_aa: CASRFPLRGTSMWGSSYNEQFF
cdr3_nt: TGTGCCAGCAGATTTCCCTTAAGGGGAACTAGCATGTGGGGATCTTCCTACAATGAGCAGTTCTTC
d_call: .
j_call: TRBJ2-1
cdr3_length: 22
v_call: TRBV7-3
clone_size: .

cdr3_aa: CAWSSGQGDSPLHF
cdr3_nt: TGTGCCTGGAGTTCGGGACAGGGTGATTCACCCCTCCACTTT
d_call: TRBD1
j_call: TRBJ1-6
cdr3_length: 14
v_call: TRBV30
clone_size: many

cdr3_aa: CASSSSGGHSYNEQFF
cdr3_nt: TGTGCCAGTAGTAGTAGCGGGGGCCATTCTTACAATGAGCAGTTCTTC
d_call: TRBD2
j_call: TRBJ2-1
cdr3_length: 16
v_call: TRBV19
clone_size: many

cdr3_aa: CASSPRMGGMNTEAFF
cdr3_nt: TGTGCCAGCAGCCCCCGGATGGGAGGAATGAACACTGAAGCTTTCTTT
d_call: .
j_call: TRBJ1-1
cdr3_length: 16
v_call: TRBV3-1
clone_size: .

cdr3_aa: CASSFADSTDTQYF
cdr3_nt: TGTGCCAGCAGTTTCGCCGACTCCACAGATACGCAGTATTTT
d_call: .
j_call: TRBJ2-3
cdr3_length: 14
v_call: TRBV27
clone_size: many

cdr3_aa: CSVAGGDNTEAFF
cdr3_nt: TGCAGCGTTGCGGGGGGGGATAACACTGAAGCTTTCTTT
d_call: .
j_call: TRBJ1-1
cdr3_length: 13
v_call: TRBV29-1
clone_size: .

cdr3_aa: CASSIRTGSLLYGYTF
cdr3_nt: TGTGCCAGTAGTATAAGGACAGGGTCACTTCTCTATGGCTACACCTTC
d_call: TRBD1
j_call: TRBJ1-2
cdr3_length: 16
v_call: TRBV19
clone_size: .

cdr3_aa: CASSLSGKNTEAFF
cdr3_nt: TGTGCCAGCAGCTTATCAGGGAAGAACACTGAAGCTTTCTTT
d_call: .
j_call: TRBJ1-1
cdr3_length: 14
v_call: TRBV7-9
clone_size: .

cdr3_aa: CASSQGAGITQETQYF
cdr3_nt: TGCGCCAGCAGCCAAGGCGCCGGGATCACACAAGAGACCCAGTACTTC
d_call: .
j_call: TRBJ2-5
cdr3_length: 16
v_call: TRBV4-1
clone_size: medium-sized

cdr3_aa: CASSEGKRQYF
cdr3_nt: TGTGCCAGCAGTGAGGGCAAACGGCAGTATTTT
d_call: .
j_call: TRBJ2-3
cdr3_length: 11
v_call: TRBV6-1
clone_size: many

cdr3_aa: CASSPPGLADPKYF
cdr3_nt: TGTGCCAGCAGTCCCCCGGGACTAGCGGACCCCAAATATTTT
d_call: TRBD2
j_call: TRBJ2-3
cdr3_length: 14
v_call: TRBV27
clone_size: many

cdr3_aa: CASSPGGSEAFF
cdr3_nt: TGTGCCAGCAGCCCCGGAGGGAGCGAAGCTTTCTTT
d_call: .
j_call: TRBJ1-1
cdr3_length: 12
v_call: TRBV7-3
clone_size: many

cdr3_aa: CASSYSESWGKNIQYF
cdr3_nt: TGTGCCAGCAGTTACTCCGAGTCCTGGGGCAAAAACATTCAGTACTTC
d_call: .
j_call: TRBJ2-4
cdr3_length: 16
v_call: TRBV6-5
clone_size: few

cdr3_aa: CSATSGEARETQYF
cdr3_nt: TGCAGTGCTACCAGCGGGGAGGCGCGAGAGACCCAGTACTTC
d_call: TRBD2
j_call: TRBJ2-5
cdr3_length: 14
v_call: TRBV20-1
clone_size: few

cdr3_aa: CATSSHPGGLGQETQYF
cdr3_nt: TGTGCCACCAGCAGCCATCCAGGGGGCCTTGGGCAAGAGACCCAGTACTTC
d_call: TRBD1
j_call: TRBJ2-5
cdr3_length: 17
v_call: TRBV15
clone_size: .

cdr3_aa: CASSYSMGGDEQFF
cdr3_nt: TGTGCCAGCAGTTACTCGATGGGAGGGGATGAGCAGTTCTTC
d_call: TRBD2
j_call: TRBJ2-1
cdr3_length: 14
v_call: TRBV6-5
clone_size: many

cdr3_aa: CASSADRGSYNEQFF
cdr3_nt: TGTGCTAGCAGCGCGGACAGGGGATCCTACAATGAGCAGTTCTTC
d_call: TRBD1
j_call: TRBJ2-1
cdr3_length: 15
v_call: TRBV7-7
clone_size: few

cdr3_aa: CASSQEGTGAVEKLFF
cdr3_nt: TGCGCCAGCAGCCAGGAGGGGACAGGGGCAGTCGAAAAACTGTTTTTT
d_call: TRBD1
j_call: TRBJ1-4
cdr3_length: 16
v_call: TRBV4-3
clone_size: .

cdr3_aa: CSAWTDLGSNTGELFF
cdr3_nt: TGCAGTGCTTGGACAGACCTCGGCTCGAACACCGGGGAGCTGTTTTTT
d_call: .
j_call: TRBJ2-2
cdr3_length: 16
v_call: TRBV20-1
clone_size: .

cdr3_aa: CASSLTDLSEKLFF
cdr3_nt: TGCGCCAGCAGCTTGACAGACCTTAGTGAAAAACTGTTTTTT
d_call: .
j_call: TRBJ1-4
cdr3_length: 14
v_call: TRBV4-1
clone_size: .

cdr3_aa: CASSKRDGNTEAFF
cdr3_nt: TGTGCCAGCAGTAAACGGGACGGAAACACTGAAGCTTTCTTT
d_call: .
j_call: TRBJ1-1
cdr3_length: 14
v_call: TRBV2
clone_size: many

cdr3_aa: CASGRAQGSQETQYF
cdr3_nt: TGTGCTAGCGGCAGGGCCCAGGGGTCCCAAGAGACCCAGTACTTC
d_call: .
j_call: TRBJ2-5
cdr3_length: 15
v_call: TRBV7-7
clone_size: .

cdr3_aa: CASSTKFTDTQYF
cdr3_nt: TGTGCCAGCAGCACGAAATTCACAGATACGCAGTATTTT
d_call: .
j_call: TRBJ2-3
cdr3_length: 13
v_call: TRBV6-5
clone_size: .

cdr3_aa: CASSQERGGGYEQYF
cdr3_nt: TGCGCCAGCAGCCAAGAACGGGGGGGAGGCTACGAGCAGTACTTC
d_call: TRBD2
j_call: TRBJ2-7
cdr3_length: 15
v_call: TRBV4-1
clone_size: few

cdr3_aa: CASSLAGGLVDTQYF
cdr3_nt: TGTGCCAGCAGCTTAGCGGGGGGGCTCGTAGATACGCAGTATTTT
d_call: TRBD2
j_call: TRBJ2-3
cdr3_length: 15
v_call: TRBV11-2
clone_size: few

cdr3_aa: CASSHPYGGSRDNNEQFF
cdr3_nt: TGCGCCAGCAGCCATCCCTACGGGGGCTCCCGGGACAACAATGAGCAGTTCTTC
d_call: .
j_call: TRBJ2-1
cdr3_length: 18
v_call: TRBV4-1
clone_size: few

cdr3_aa: CASRPEKRGAYNEQFF
cdr3_nt: TGTGCCAGCAGGCCCGAAAAGCGGGGGGCTTACAATGAGCAGTTCTTC
d_call: TRBD2
j_call: TRBJ2-1
cdr3_length: 16
v_call: TRBV6-1
clone_size: many

cdr3_aa: CASSQDRGGAEETQYF
cdr3_nt: TGCGCCAGCAGCCAAGATCGCGGGGGGGCCGAAGAGACCCAGTACTTC
d_call: TRBD2
j_call: TRBJ2-5
cdr3_length: 16
v_call: TRBV4-3
clone_size: many

cdr3_aa: CASSHPLGGNTEAFF
cdr3_nt: TGTGCCAGCAGCCACCCCTTGGGGGGGAACACTGAAGCTTTCTTT
d_call: .
j_call: TRBJ1-1
cdr3_length: 15
v_call: TRBV6-1
clone_size: .

cdr3_aa: CASSATQLAQYF
cdr3_nt: TGTGCCAGCAGCGCGACACAACTAGCGCAGTATTTT
d_call: .
j_call: TRBJ2-3
cdr3_length: 12
v_call: TRBV3-1
clone_size: .

cdr3_aa: CASSLDLQRYTGELFF
cdr3_nt: TGCGCCAGCAGCTTGGACTTACAGCGTTACACCGGGGAGCTGTTTTTT
d_call: .
j_call: TRBJ2-2
cdr3_length: 16
v_call: TRBV5-1
clone_size: many

cdr3_aa: CASSLVYDLGETQYF
cdr3_nt: TGTGCCAGCAGCTTAGTTTACGACCTCGGGGAGACCCAGTACTTC
d_call: .
j_call: TRBJ2-5
cdr3_length: 15
v_call: TRBV7-9
clone_size: many

cdr3_aa: CASSPGTGPSPFYEQYF
cdr3_nt: TGTGCCAGTAGTCCCGGGACAGGACCCTCACCATTTTACGAGCAGTACTTC
d_call: TRBD1
j_call: TRBJ2-7
cdr3_length: 17
v_call: TRBV19
clone_size: few

cdr3_aa: CASSLSIPPGRTGELFF
cdr3_nt: TGTGCCAGCAGTTTATCTATCCCCCCGGGGCGCACCGGGGAGCTGTTTTTT
d_call: .
j_call: TRBJ2-2
cdr3_length: 17
v_call: TRBV27
clone_size: few

cdr3_aa: CASSPGLAAEAFF
cdr3_nt: TGTGCCAGCAGCCCGGGCCTGGCCGCTGAAGCTTTCTTT
d_call: .
j_call: TRBJ1-1
cdr3_length: 13
v_call: TRBV5-4
clone_size: .

cdr3_aa: CASSQGQGAYNEQFF
cdr3_nt: TGCGCCAGCAGCCAAGGACAGGGGGCCTACAATGAGCAGTTCTTC
d_call: TRBD1
j_call: TRBJ2-1
cdr3_length: 15
v_call: TRBV4-1
clone_size: many

cdr3_aa: CASSYSGTSGGETQYF
cdr3_nt: TGTGCCAGCAGTTACTCCGGGACTAGCGGGGGAGAGACCCAGTACTTC
d_call: TRBD2
j_call: TRBJ2-5
cdr3_length: 16
v_call: TRBV6-5
clone_size: many

cdr3_aa: CASSQDPPRTGGFEQYF
cdr3_nt: TGCGCCAGCAGCCAAGATCCCCCCCGGACAGGGGGCTTCGAGCAGTACTTC
d_call: TRBD1
j_call: TRBJ2-7
cdr3_length: 17
v_call: TRBV4-3
clone_size: few

cdr3_aa: CASSRDRKRSNYGYTF
cdr3_nt: TGTGCCAGCAGCCGGGACAGAAAACGCAGTAACTATGGCTACACCTTC
d_call: TRBD1
j_call: TRBJ1-2
cdr3_length: 16
v_call: TRBV6-1
clone_size: few

cdr3_aa: CASSLTSGMDSPLHF
cdr3_nt: TGTGCCAGCAGCTTAACGTCCGGAATGGATTCACCCCTCCACTTT
d_call: .
j_call: TRBJ1-6
cdr3_length: 15
v_call: TRBV7-3
clone_size: few

cdr3_aa: CASQQGIHEKLFF
cdr3_nt: TGTGCCAGCCAACAGGGGATTCATGAAAAACTGTTTTTT
d_call: TRBD1
j_call: TRBJ1-4
cdr3_length: 13
v_call: TRBV27
clone_size: few

cdr3_aa: CASSLPSDLGNEQFF
cdr3_nt: TGTGCCAGCAGCCTCCCTAGCGATCTGGGCAATGAGCAGTTCTTC
d_call: .
j_call: TRBJ2-1
cdr3_length: 15
v_call: TRBV27
clone_size: .

cdr3_aa: CASSYGGTGELFF
cdr3_nt: TGTGCCAGCAGCTACGGGGGCACCGGGGAGCTGTTTTTT
d_call: .
j_call: TRBJ2-2
cdr3_length: 13
v_call: TRBV9
clone_size: many

cdr3_aa: CASSQARTGSYEQYF
cdr3_nt: TGCGCCAGCAGCCAAGCCAGGACAGGGTCCTACGAGCAGTACTTC
d_call: TRBD1
j_call: TRBJ2-7
cdr3_length: 15
v_call: TRBV4-1
clone_size: many

cdr3_aa: CASSPKIHEQFF
cdr3_nt: TGTGCCAGCAGCCCGAAAATCCATGAGCAGTTCTTC
d_call: .
j_call: TRBJ2-1
cdr3_length: 12
v_call: TRBV7-9
clone_size: few

cdr3_aa: CASSPSATGNTEAFF
cdr3_nt: TGTGCCAGCAGCCCCTCCGCCACAGGCAACACTGAAGCTTTCTTT
d_call: .
j_call: TRBJ1-1
cdr3_length: 15
v_call: TRBV7-2
clone_size: few

cdr3_aa: CSFGPRGWETQYF
cdr3_nt: TGCAGCTTTGGCCCGAGGGGTTGGGAGACCCAGTACTTC
d_call: .
j_call: TRBJ2-5
cdr3_length: 13
v_call: TRBV29-1
clone_size: few

cdr3_aa: CSVEGGGLSYEQYF
cdr3_nt: TGCAGCGTTGAAGGTGGGGGCTTATCCTACGAGCAGTACTTC
d_call: .
j_call: TRBJ2-7
cdr3_length: 14
v_call: TRBV29-1
clone_size: .

cdr3_aa: CASSLEGFKGLTYNEQFF
cdr3_nt: TGTGCCAGCAGCTTAGAGGGGTTTAAGGGACTTACCTACAATGAGCAGTTCTTC
d_call: .
j_call: TRBJ2-1
cdr3_length: 18
v_call: TRBV11-2
clone_size: few

cdr3_aa: CASSQVFGVNTEAFF
cdr3_nt: TGTGCCAGCAGCCAAGTATTTGGGGTGAACACTGAAGCTTTCTTT
d_call: .
j_call: TRBJ1-1
cdr3_length: 15
v_call: TRBV14
clone_size: .

cdr3_aa: CASRPGDSYGYTF
cdr3_nt: TGTGCCAGCAGGCCGGGGGATTCCTATGGCTACACCTTC
d_call: .
j_call: TRBJ1-2
cdr3_length: 13
v_call: TRBV7-9
clone_size: .

cdr3_aa: CASSTRGSWNTEAFF
cdr3_nt: TGTGCCAGCAGCACCCGGGGCAGCTGGAACACTGAAGCTTTCTTT
d_call: .
j_call: TRBJ1-1
cdr3_length: 15
v_call: TRBV12-3/TRBV12-4
clone_size: many